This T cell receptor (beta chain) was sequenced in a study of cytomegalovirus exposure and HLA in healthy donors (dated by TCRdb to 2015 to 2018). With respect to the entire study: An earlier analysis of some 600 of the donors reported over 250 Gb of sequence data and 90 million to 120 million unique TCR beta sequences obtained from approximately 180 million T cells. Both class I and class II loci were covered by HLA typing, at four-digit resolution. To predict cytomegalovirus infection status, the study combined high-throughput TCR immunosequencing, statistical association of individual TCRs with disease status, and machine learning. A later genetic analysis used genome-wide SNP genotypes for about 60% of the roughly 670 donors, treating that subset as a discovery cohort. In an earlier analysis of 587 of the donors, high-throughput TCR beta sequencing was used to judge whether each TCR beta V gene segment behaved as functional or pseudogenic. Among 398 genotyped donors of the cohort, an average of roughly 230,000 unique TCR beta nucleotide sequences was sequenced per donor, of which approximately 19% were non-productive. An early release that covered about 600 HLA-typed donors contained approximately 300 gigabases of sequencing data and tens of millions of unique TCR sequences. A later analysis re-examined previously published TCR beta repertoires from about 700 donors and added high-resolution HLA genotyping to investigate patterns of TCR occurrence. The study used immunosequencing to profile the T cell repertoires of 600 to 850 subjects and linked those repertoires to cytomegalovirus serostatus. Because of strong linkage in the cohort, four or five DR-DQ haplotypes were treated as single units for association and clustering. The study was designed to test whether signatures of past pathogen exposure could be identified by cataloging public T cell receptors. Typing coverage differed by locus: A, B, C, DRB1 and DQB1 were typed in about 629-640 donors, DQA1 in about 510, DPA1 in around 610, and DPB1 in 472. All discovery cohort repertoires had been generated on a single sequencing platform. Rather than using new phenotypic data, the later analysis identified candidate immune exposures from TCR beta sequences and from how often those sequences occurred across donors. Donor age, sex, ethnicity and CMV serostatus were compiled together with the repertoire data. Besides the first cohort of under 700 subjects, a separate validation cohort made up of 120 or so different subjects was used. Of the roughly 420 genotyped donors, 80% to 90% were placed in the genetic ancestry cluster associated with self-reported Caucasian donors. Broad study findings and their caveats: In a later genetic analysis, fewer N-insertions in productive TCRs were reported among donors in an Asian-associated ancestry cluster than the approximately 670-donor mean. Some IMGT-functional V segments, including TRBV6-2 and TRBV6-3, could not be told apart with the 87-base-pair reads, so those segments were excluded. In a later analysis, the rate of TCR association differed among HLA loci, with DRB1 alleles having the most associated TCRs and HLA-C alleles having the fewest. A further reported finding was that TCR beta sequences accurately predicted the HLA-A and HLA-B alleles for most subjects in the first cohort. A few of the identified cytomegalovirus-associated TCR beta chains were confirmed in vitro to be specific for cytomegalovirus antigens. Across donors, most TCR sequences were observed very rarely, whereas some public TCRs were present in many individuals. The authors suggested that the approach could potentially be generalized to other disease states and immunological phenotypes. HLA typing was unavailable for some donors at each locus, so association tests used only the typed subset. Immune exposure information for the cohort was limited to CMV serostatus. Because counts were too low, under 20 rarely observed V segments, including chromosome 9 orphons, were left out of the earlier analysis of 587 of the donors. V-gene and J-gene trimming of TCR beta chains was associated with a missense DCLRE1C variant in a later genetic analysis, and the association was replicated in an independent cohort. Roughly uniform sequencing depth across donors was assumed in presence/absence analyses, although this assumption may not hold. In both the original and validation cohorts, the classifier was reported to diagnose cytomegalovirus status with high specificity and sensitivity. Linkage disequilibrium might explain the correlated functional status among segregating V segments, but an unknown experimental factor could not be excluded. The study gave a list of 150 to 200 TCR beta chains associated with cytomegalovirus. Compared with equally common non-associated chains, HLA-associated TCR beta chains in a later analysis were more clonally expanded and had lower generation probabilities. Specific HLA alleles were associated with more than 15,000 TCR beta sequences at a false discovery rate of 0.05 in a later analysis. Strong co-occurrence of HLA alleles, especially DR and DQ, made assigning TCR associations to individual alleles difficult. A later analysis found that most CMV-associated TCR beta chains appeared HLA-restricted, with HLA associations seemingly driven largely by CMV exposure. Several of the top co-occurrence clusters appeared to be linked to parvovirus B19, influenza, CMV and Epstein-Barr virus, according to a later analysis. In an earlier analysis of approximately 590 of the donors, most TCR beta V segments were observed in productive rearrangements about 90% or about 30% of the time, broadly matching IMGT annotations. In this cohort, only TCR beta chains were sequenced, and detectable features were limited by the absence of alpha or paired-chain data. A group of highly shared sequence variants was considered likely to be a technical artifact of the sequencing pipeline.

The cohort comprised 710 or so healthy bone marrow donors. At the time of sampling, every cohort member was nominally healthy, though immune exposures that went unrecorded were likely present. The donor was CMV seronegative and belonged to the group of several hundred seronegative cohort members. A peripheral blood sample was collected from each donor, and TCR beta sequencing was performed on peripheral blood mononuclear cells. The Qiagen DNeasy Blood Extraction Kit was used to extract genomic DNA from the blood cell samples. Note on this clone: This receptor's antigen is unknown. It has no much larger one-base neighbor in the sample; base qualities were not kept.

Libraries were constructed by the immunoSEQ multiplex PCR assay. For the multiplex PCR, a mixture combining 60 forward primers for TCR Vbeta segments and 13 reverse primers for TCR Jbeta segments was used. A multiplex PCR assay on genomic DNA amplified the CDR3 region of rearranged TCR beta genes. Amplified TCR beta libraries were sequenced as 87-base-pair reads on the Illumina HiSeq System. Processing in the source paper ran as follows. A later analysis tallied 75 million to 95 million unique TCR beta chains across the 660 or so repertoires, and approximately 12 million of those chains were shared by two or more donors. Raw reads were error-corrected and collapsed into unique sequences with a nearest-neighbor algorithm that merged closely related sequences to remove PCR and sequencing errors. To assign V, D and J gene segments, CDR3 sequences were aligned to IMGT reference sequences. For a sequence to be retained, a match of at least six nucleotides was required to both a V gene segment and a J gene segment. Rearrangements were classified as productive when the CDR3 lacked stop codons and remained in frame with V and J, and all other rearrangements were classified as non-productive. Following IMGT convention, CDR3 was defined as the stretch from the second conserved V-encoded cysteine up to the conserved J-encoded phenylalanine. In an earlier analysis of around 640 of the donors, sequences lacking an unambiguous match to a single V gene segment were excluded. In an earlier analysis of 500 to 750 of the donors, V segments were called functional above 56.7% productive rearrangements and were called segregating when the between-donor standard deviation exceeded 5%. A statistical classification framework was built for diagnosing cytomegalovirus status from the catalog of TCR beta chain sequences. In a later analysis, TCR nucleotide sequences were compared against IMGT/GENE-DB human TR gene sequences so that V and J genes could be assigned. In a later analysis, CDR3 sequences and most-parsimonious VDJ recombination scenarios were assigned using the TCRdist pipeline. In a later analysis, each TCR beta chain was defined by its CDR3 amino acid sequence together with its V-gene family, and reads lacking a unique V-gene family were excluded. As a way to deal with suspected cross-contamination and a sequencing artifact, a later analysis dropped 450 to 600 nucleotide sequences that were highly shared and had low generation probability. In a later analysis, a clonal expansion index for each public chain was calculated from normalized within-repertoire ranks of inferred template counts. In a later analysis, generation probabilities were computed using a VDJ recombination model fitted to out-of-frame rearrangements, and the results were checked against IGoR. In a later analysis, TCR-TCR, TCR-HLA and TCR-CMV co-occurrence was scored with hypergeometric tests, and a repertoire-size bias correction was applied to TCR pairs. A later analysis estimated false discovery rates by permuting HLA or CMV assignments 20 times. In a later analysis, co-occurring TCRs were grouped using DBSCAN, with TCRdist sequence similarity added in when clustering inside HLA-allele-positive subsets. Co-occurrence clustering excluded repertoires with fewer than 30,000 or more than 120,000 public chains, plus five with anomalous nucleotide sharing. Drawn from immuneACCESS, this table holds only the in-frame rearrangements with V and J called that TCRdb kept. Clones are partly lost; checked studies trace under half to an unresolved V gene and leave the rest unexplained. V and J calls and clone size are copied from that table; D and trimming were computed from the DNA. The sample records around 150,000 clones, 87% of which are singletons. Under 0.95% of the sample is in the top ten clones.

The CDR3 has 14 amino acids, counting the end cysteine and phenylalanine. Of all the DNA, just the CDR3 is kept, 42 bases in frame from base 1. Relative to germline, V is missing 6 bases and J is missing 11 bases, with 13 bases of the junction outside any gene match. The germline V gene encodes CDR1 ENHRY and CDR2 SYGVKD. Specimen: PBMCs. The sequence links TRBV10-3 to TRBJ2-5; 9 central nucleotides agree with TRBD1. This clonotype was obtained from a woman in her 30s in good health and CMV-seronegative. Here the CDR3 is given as CAIRGQGFLREQYF. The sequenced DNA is TGTGCCATCAGGGGACAGGGCTTTTTAAGGGAGCAGTACTTC.